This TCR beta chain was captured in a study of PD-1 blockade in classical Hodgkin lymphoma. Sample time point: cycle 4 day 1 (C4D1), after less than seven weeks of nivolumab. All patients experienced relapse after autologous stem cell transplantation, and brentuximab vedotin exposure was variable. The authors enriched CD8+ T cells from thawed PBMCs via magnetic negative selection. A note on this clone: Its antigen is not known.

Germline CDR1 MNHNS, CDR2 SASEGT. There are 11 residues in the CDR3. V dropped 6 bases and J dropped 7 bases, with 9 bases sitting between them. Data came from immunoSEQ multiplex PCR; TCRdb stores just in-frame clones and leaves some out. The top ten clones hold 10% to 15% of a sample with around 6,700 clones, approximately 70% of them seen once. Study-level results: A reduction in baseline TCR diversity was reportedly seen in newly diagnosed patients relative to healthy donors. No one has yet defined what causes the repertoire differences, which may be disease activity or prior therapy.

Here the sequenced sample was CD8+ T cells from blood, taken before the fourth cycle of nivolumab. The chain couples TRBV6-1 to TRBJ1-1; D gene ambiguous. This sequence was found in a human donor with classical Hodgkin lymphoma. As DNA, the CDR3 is TGTGCCAGCAGCGACGGAGGTGAAGCTTTCTTT. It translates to CASSDGGEAFF.